This TCR beta chain appears in the sequencing data of a study of CD8+ T cells in alopecia areata. Study at large: Those patients who were treated received oral tofacitinib, which was given at 5 to 10 mg twice daily for moderate-to-severe alopecia areata.

RNA extraction and reverse transcription yielded cDNA as sequencing template. Profiled with immunoSEQ multiplex PCR; TCRdb holds only in-frame clones, not every one. The sample contains about 200,000 clones, about 60% of which appear only once. V was cut by 7 bases and J by 5 bases, with 20 bases left in between. This CDR3 has 14 amino acids. Germline loops: CDR1 SQVTM, CDR2 ANQGSEA. The clonotype was recovered from a human donor with alopecia areata. The source was CD4+ T cells sorted from blood, collected at week 0. The chain carries TRBV29-1 and TRBJ2-5, with D perhaps TRBD1 or TRBD2 (5 bases each). Here the CDR3 reads CSAVLGQGDETQYF. In DNA form, the CDR3 reads TGCAGCGCCGTTTTAGGGCAGGGAGACGAGACCCAGTACTTC. The whole variable domain, remainder taken from reference TRBV29-1 and TRBJ2-5, is SAVISQKPSRDICQRGTSLTIQCQVDSQVTMMFWYRQQPGQSLTLIATANQGSEATYESGFVIDKFPISRPNLTFSTLTVSNMSPEDSSIYLCSAVLGQGDETQYFGPGTRLLVL.